This is a list of T cell receptor beta chains from one sample in a study of T cell changes during pregnancy in multiple sclerosis. Method: immunoSEQ multiplex PCR; TCRdb's copy keeps in-frame clones and lacks some. The table lists just under 65,000 clones, roughly 91% of them singletons. Here the sequenced sample was peripheral blood, taken in the third trimester of pregnancy. The receptors were sampled from a female donor in good health, enrolled as a control in a pregnancy study. The CDR3 runs from the conserved cysteine through the conserved F or W. A D gene is named only where the DNA matches it firmly. Part of the rows lack a size; the others show once, few, many or a class for expanded clones.

size: once
D: NA
V: TRBV30
J: TRBJ2-2
DNA: TGTGCCTGGAATGAGGGTTTAGGGATAGAGCTGTTTTTT
CDR3: CAWNEGLGIELFF

size: NA
D: NA
V: TRBV7-8
J: TRBJ2-7
DNA: TGTGCCAGCAGCTTAAAAATGGAGGGGCAGTACTTC
CDR3: CASSLKMEGQYF

size: NA
D: NA
V: TRBV7-6
J: TRBJ2-3
DNA: TGTGCCCGCGAGAGGGCTAATAACACAGATACGCAGTATTTT
CDR3: CARERANNTDTQYF

size: NA
D: NA
V: TRBV15
J: TRBJ1-2
DNA: TGTGCCACCAGCAGAGAAGGGGCCAACTATGGCTACACCTTC
CDR3: CATSREGANYGYTF

size: NA
D: TRBD2
V: TRBV29-1
J: TRBJ2-7
DNA: TGCAGCGCCGCACCTAGCGGGAGGAGGTTTGAGCAGTACTTC
CDR3: CSAAPSGRRFEQYF

size: NA
D: TRBD2
V: TRBV29-1
J: TRBJ2-1
DNA: TGCAGCGTTAACGCCGGGACTAGCGGGAGGATGAATGAGCAGTTCTTC
CDR3: CSVNAGTSGRMNEQFF

size: NA
D: TRBD2
V: TRBV5-4
J: TRBJ2-3
DNA: TGTGCCAGCAGCATGACTAGCGGGAGTTCAGATACGCAGTATTTT
CDR3: CASSMTSGSSDTQYF

size: NA
D: TRBD2
V: TRBV11-2
J: TRBJ2-2
DNA: TGTGCCAGCAGCCGAAACCTACTAGCGGGAGGGCCTGAATCCGGGGAGCTGTTTTTT
CDR3: CASSRNLLAGGPESGELFF

size: NA
D: NA
V: TRBV5-1
J: TRBJ1-1
DNA: TGCGCCAGCAGCTCCCAAACTGAAGCTTTCTTT
CDR3: CASSSQTEAFF

size: once
D: TRBD1
V: TRBV18
J: TRBJ1-3
DNA: TGTGCCAGCTCACTCAAGGAGACAGGGGTCTCTGGAAACACCATATATTTT
CDR3: CASSLKETGVSGNTIYF

size: NA
D: NA
V: TRBV14
J: TRBJ1-5
DNA: TGTGCCAGCAGCCACAGGGTTGGGCAGCCCCAGCATTTT
CDR3: CASSHRVGQPQHF

size: once
D: TRBD1
V: TRBV14
J: TRBJ1-2
DNA: TGTGCCAGCAGCCACAGGGGGAACTATGGCTACACCTTC
CDR3: CASSHRGNYGYTF

size: NA
D: NA
V: TRBV15
J: TRBJ2-3
DNA: TGTGCCACCAGCAATATACTAAGCACAGATACGCAGTATTTT
CDR3: CATSNILSTDTQYF

size: once
D: NA
V: TRBV27
J: TRBJ2-7
DNA: TGTGCCAGCAGGGCCGCGGCGGCAAGCTCCTACGAGCAGTACTTC
CDR3: CASRAAAASSYEQYF

size: NA
D: NA
V: TRBV6-5
J: TRBJ1-4
DNA: TGTGCCAGCAGGGAGCGGGTAGGAACTAATGAAAAACTGTTTTTT
CDR3: CASRERVGTNEKLFF

size: NA
D: NA
V: TRBV28
J: TRBJ2-7
DNA: TGTGCCAGCAGTTTATCCCTTGGAGCGGTATCCTACGAGCAGTACTTC
CDR3: CASSLSLGAVSYEQYF

size: NA
D: NA
V: TRBV5-6
J: TRBJ2-6
DNA: TGTGCCAGCAGCTTGGGAGTCTCTGGGGCCAACGTCCTGACTTTC
CDR3: CASSLGVSGANVLTF

size: NA
D: TRBD2
V: TRBV9
J: TRBJ2-3
DNA: TGTGCCAGCAGCGAATCTAGCGGGGGCACAGATACGCAGTATTTT
CDR3: CASSESSGGTDTQYF

size: NA
D: NA
V: TRBV19
J: TRBJ1-2
DNA: TGTGCCAGTAGTATTAGCCTAGACAGGTATGGCTACACCTTC
CDR3: CASSISLDRYGYTF

size: NA
D: NA
V: TRBV7-2
J: TRBJ1-2
DNA: TGTGCCAGCAGCTTATACAGGGAAGGCTACACCTTC
CDR3: CASSLYREGYTF

size: once
D: TRBD2
V: TRBV10-3
J: TRBJ2-5
DNA: TGTGCCATCACTCAGAGTCTAGCGGGGACGGTGACCCAGTACTTC
CDR3: CAITQSLAGTVTQYF

size: NA
D: NA
V: TRBV7-8
J: TRBJ1-4
DNA: TGTGCCAGCAGCTTAGTAATTTCCAGGCCGATACAAGGGGATGAAAAACTGTTTTTT
CDR3: CASSLVISRPIQGDEKLFF

size: NA
D: TRBD1
V: TRBV6-4
J: TRBJ1-6
DNA: TGTGCCAGCAGTTCTCGGACAGGGAATTCACCCCTCCACTTT
CDR3: CASSSRTGNSPLHF

size: once
D: TRBD1
V: TRBV6-1
J: TRBJ1-5
DNA: TGTGCCACCACAGGGGTGAGCAATCAGCCCCAGCATTTT
CDR3: CATTGVSNQPQHF

size: NA
D: NA
V: TRBV9
J: TRBJ2-1
DNA: TGTGCCAGCAGTGTAGGTGGGGGGAGCTCCTACAATGAGCAGTTCTTC
CDR3: CASSVGGGSSYNEQFF

size: NA
D: NA
V: TRBV7-9
J: TRBJ2-7
DNA: TGTGCCAGCAGCTTAGCAGACAGGTTCTACGAGCAGTACTTC
CDR3: CASSLADRFYEQYF

size: NA
D: TRBD1
V: TRBV15
J: TRBJ2-2
DNA: TGTGCCACCAGCAGACTAGGGACAGGGGCCGGGGAGCTGTTTTTT
CDR3: CATSRLGTGAGELFF

size: NA
D: TRBD2
V: TRBV28
J: TRBJ2-5
DNA: TGTGGAGTAGCGGGAACAGAGACCCAGTACTTC
CDR3: CGVAGTETQYF

size: NA
D: NA
V: TRBV9
J: TRBJ1-1
DNA: TGTGCCAGCAGTCTTGGGACAATGGTCACTGAAGCTTTCTTT
CDR3: CASSLGTMVTEAFF

size: NA
D: TRBD1
V: TRBV28
J: TRBJ1-2
DNA: TGTGCCAGCACAATATCGACAGGGGGCTATGGCTACACCTTC
CDR3: CASTISTGGYGYTF

size: once
D: TRBD2
V: TRBV5-1
J: TRBJ2-3
DNA: TGCGCCAGCAGCTTGGTGGGAGGGATCACAGATACGCAGTATTTT
CDR3: CASSLVGGITDTQYF

size: NA
D: NA
V: TRBV5-1
J: TRBJ1-1
DNA: TGCGCCAGCAGCTTGGACGGAAGGAGTGGCACTGAAGCTTTCTTT
CDR3: CASSLDGRSGTEAFF

size: NA
D: TRBD2
V: TRBV7-6
J: TRBJ2-1
DNA: TGTGCCAGCAGCACAGGACTAGTCTTTGGCAATGAGCAGTTCTTC
CDR3: CASSTGLVFGNEQFF

size: NA
D: TRBD2
V: TRBV19
J: TRBJ2-1
DNA: TGTGCCAGTAGTATAGGGACTAGAGGCTCCTACAATGAGCAGTTCTTC
CDR3: CASSIGTRGSYNEQFF

size: NA
D: TRBD1
V: TRBV28
J: TRBJ1-1
DNA: TGTGCCAGCAGTTCTTCCGGGACAGGGAGGAACACTGAAGCTTTCTTT
CDR3: CASSSSGTGRNTEAFF

size: NA
D: TRBD2
V: TRBV6-5
J: TRBJ2-1
DNA: TGTGCCAGCAGTTACGTGGCCGGGACTAGCGGCAATGAGCAGTTCTTC
CDR3: CASSYVAGTSGNEQFF

size: NA
D: TRBD2
V: TRBV7-2
J: TRBJ2-4
DNA: TGTGCCAGCAGCCCTCGACTAGCGGGAGAAAACATTCAGTACTTC
CDR3: CASSPRLAGENIQYF

size: NA
D: NA
V: TRBV28
J: TRBJ1-5
DNA: TGTGCCAGCGTCTTAGGGCGGGACAATCAGCCCCAGCATTTT
CDR3: CASVLGRDNQPQHF

size: NA
D: TRBD2
V: TRBV19
J: TRBJ2-1
DNA: TGTGCCAGTAGTATAGGTTCTAGCGGAAAGGACAATGAGCAGTTCTTC
CDR3: CASSIGSSGKDNEQFF

size: NA
D: TRBD2
V: TRBV18
J: TRBJ2-7
DNA: TGTGCCAGCTCACCACGATCGGGAGGGGACCTCTTAGAGCAGTACTTC
CDR3: CASSPRSGGDLLEQYF

size: NA
D: TRBD1
V: TRBV27
J: TRBJ2-1
DNA: TGTGCCAGCAACATAAGGACAGGGCGCAATGAGCAGTTCTTC
CDR3: CASNIRTGRNEQFF

size: once
D: TRBD2
V: TRBV13
J: TRBJ2-2
DNA: TGTGCCAGCAGCCCTCGGGCTAGCGGGAACACCGGGGAGCTGTTTTTT
CDR3: CASSPRASGNTGELFF

size: NA
D: TRBD2
V: TRBV6-1
J: TRBJ2-1
DNA: TGTGCCAGCAGTGCGGGACTAGCGGGAGTCTATGAGCAGTTCTTC
CDR3: CASSAGLAGVYEQFF

size: NA
D: TRBD2
V: TRBV6-5
J: TRBJ2-2
DNA: TGTGCCAGCAGTTACGAGACTAGCGGTTACACCGGGGAGCTGTTTTTT
CDR3: CASSYETSGYTGELFF